Listed below are T cell receptor beta chains from one sample, sequenced in a study of blood T cell repertoires in COVID-19. The method was immunoSEQ multiplex PCR; TCRdb's version includes in-frame clones alone and lacks a portion of them. This table holds about 300,000 clones, around 84% found once. Sequencing was performed on PBMCs or T cells enriched from blood (not recorded which). The origin of the receptors is a woman between 50 and 59 years old who had recovered from COVID-19. CDR3s include the opening cysteine and the closing phenylalanine or tryptophan. D genes are given only for firm matches. Clone sizes are given selectively: once, few, many, or a class where the clone is expanded.

TRBD1,TRBJ1-5,.,TRBV2,TGTGCCAGCAGTGACTGGACAGGGAGCAATCAGCCCCAGCATTTT,CASSDWTGSNQPQHF
TRBD1,TRBJ1-2,.,TRBV5-1,TGCGCCAGCAGCCCACGTCCCGGGACAGTTAACTATGGCTACACCTTC,CASSPRPGTVNYGYTF
.,TRBJ2-2,few,TRBV7-3,TGTGCCAGCAGCTCGACCGGGGAGCTGTTTTTT,CASSSTGELFF
TRBD2,TRBJ2-7,.,TRBV7-9,TGTGCCAGCAGCCCTAATAGCGGGAGTTTTTTTTACGAGCAGTACTTC,CASSPNSGSFFYEQYF
TRBD1,TRBJ2-1,.,TRBV19,TGTGCCAGTAGATTCGACAGGGATCTCTACAATGAGCAGTTCTTC,CASRFDRDLYNEQFF
TRBD2,TRBJ2-1,once,TRBV28,TGTGCCAGCAGCTTGGGACTAGCGGGGCCCTCCTACAATGAGCAGTTCTTC,CASSLGLAGPSYNEQFF
.,TRBJ1-5,.,TRBV19,TGTGCCAGTAGTCTCCAGGGCTATAGCAATCAGCCCCAGCATTTT,CASSLQGYSNQPQHF
TRBD1,TRBJ1-1,few,TRBV5-5,TGTGCCAGCAGCACCCACAGGGGTAGAAACACTGAAGCTTTCTTT,CASSTHRGRNTEAFF
.,TRBJ1-2,.,TRBV7-2,TGTGCCAGCAGTACAGACCGAGACTATGGCTACACCTTC,CASSTDRDYGYTF
.,TRBJ2-6,.,TRBV29-1,TGCAGCGTTGCCTCCCCTCCCTCTGGGGCCAACGTCCTGACTTTC,CSVASPPSGANVLTF
.,TRBJ2-3,.,TRBV9,TGTGCCAGCAGCGTAGTGGGAATGGGGGCCTCGATGACAGATACGCAGTATTTT,CASSVVGMGASMTDTQYF
TRBD1,TRBJ1-2,.,TRBV29-1,TGCAGCGTTGAGAGGACAGGGGACATCTATGGCTACACCTTC,CSVERTGDIYGYTF
.,TRBJ1-5,.,TRBV10-3,TGTGCCATCAGTGAAGAAGAGGGAGGGAGGTGGAGCAATCAGCCCCAGCATTTT,CAISEEEGGRWSNQPQHF
.,TRBJ1-2,.,TRBV27,TGTGCCAGCAGTCCCTCACAGGGTGTGGGGGGGGGCTACACCTTC,CASSPSQGVGGGYTF
TRBD1,TRBJ2-7,once,TRBV30,TGTGCCTGGAACGATCAGACAGGGAAGTTTGAGCAGTACTTC,CAWNDQTGKFEQYF
.,TRBJ1-6,.,TRBV27,TGTGCCAGCAGTTTTACGGATTCACCCCTCCACTTT,CASSFTDSPLHF
.,TRBJ1-1,.,TRBV24-1,TGTGCCACCAGTGACTCGGGAATAGATAAAAGCTTT,CATSDSGIDKSF
TRBD1,TRBJ1-5,once,TRBV10-3,TGTGCCATCAGTGAGAGTTACAGGGGTATGCATCAGCCCCAGCATTTT,CAISESYRGMHQPQHF
.,TRBJ2-7,.,TRBV6-2/TRBV6-3,TGTGCCAGCAGTGCGGACTACGAGCAGTACTTC,CASSADYEQYF
.,TRBJ2-5,.,TRBV19,TGTGCCAGTAGTATTAACGTCCACGGCGGGGCACAAGAGACCCAGTACTTC,CASSINVHGGAQETQYF
TRBD1,TRBJ1-1,.,TRBV7-6,TGTGCCAGCAGCCCAGGATTACAGGGGGCGGCGGTTGAAGCTTTCTTT,CASSPGLQGAAVEAFF
TRBD2,TRBJ2-1,.,TRBV13,TGTGCCAGCAGCTTCGGGACTAGCGGGTTAGACAATGAGCAGTTCTTC,CASSFGTSGLDNEQFF
.,TRBJ1-3,few,TRBV18,TGTGCCAGCTCCCCGCCCGCCGGCTCTGGAAACACCATATATTTT,CASSPPAGSGNTIYF
TRBD1,TRBJ1-6,.,TRBV3-1/TRBV3-2,TGTGCCAGCAGCCAAGTCAGGGGGCGCAGTTTGAGTTCACCCCTCCACTTT,CASSQVRGRSLSSPLHF
.,TRBJ2-7,once,TRBV30,TGTGCCTGGAGCCAGAACCCCTACGAGCAGTACTTC,CAWSQNPYEQYF
TRBD1,TRBJ1-6,.,TRBV7-9,TGTGCCAGCAGCACCGGACAGGGGTCGGCAGGTTCACCCCTCCACTTT,CASSTGQGSAGSPLHF
.,TRBJ2-3,.,TRBV9,TGTGCCAGCAGCGAGACAATCAGGGACACAGATACGCAGTATTTT,CASSETIRDTDTQYF
.,TRBJ1-5,.,TRBV5-4,TGTGCCAGCAGCTTGGCAGGGGCGGTAGAGCATTTT,CASSLAGAVEHF
.,TRBJ1-1,.,TRBV4-3,TGCGCCAGCAGCCAAGTAGTAGTCAACACTGAAGCTTTCTTT,CASSQVVVNTEAFF
.,TRBJ2-3,.,TRBV6-6,TGTGCCAGCAGTCCCCAGGCAGATACGCAGTATTTT,CASSPQADTQYF
.,TRBJ2-3,.,TRBV12-5,TGTGCTAGTGGTCTACTCACACGGGGTACGCAGTATTTT,CASGLLTRGTQYF
TRBD1,TRBJ1-5,.,TRBV5-5,TGTGCCAGCAGCTTGGGTCGAGTGACAGGGATATTTGGTAGCAATCAGCCCCAGCATTTT,CASSLGRVTGIFGSNQPQHF
.,TRBJ1-1,.,TRBV12-3/TRBV12-4,TGTGCCAGCAGTCCCGTCCCGAGCACTGAAGCTTTCTTT,CASSPVPSTEAFF
TRBD2,TRBJ2-7,once,TRBV18,TGTGCCAGCTCACCCGGACTAGCGGGAGAATTAATTTACGAGCAGTACTTC,CASSPGLAGELIYEQYF
.,TRBJ1-2,.,TRBV30,TGTGCCTGGAGCGACAAAGTGTACAGTCAGACTAACTATGGCTACACCTTC,CAWSDKVYSQTNYGYTF
.,TRBJ2-5,.,TRBV3-1/TRBV3-2,TGTGCCAGCAGCCAAAAAAGACAGAACCAAGAGACCCAGTACTTC,CASSQKRQNQETQYF
TRBD2,TRBJ2-7,.,TRBV14,TGTGCCAGCAGCCGCAGAACTAGCGGAGGTTACGAGCAGTACTTC,CASSRRTSGGYEQYF
.,TRBJ2-5,.,TRBV9,TGTGCCAGCAGCCCTACCGAGGAGACCCAGTACTTC,CASSPTEETQYF
.,TRBJ1-3,.,TRBV10-3,TGTGCCATCAGAATACGGAACACCATATATTTT,CAIRIRNTIYF
.,TRBJ2-3,.,TRBV5-1,TGCGCCAGCAGCTTGGCCCTACAGGGTAAGACAGATACGCAGTATTTT,CASSLALQGKTDTQYF
.,TRBJ2-7,.,TRBV7-6,TGTGCCAGCAGCTTAGAGACAACTTACGAGCAGTACTTC,CASSLETTYEQYF
TRBD1,TRBJ1-2,.,TRBV7-2,TGTGCCAGCAGTCGCATCGACAGGGGATGGGATGGCTACACCTTC,CASSRIDRGWDGYTF
.,TRBJ2-3,once,TRBV12-5,TGTGCTAGTGGTCCGACTAGCACAGATACGCAGTATTTT,CASGPTSTDTQYF
.,TRBJ1-5,.,TRBV5-8,TGTGCCAGCAGCCCATGGACAGACAATCAGCCCCAGCATTTT,CASSPWTDNQPQHF
.,TRBJ1-1,.,TRBV5-1,TGCGCCAGCAGCTTGGTCAGGGCCACTGAAGCTTTCTTT,CASSLVRATEAFF
TRBD2,TRBJ2-3,.,TRBV7-9,TGTGCCAGCAGGTGGGACCTAGCGGGAGTCACAGATACGCAGTATTTT,CASRWDLAGVTDTQYF
TRBD1,TRBJ1-2,once,TRBV5-1,TGCGCCAGCAGCTTAATCTCGGACAGGGGAAGCTATGGCTACACCTTC,CASSLISDRGSYGYTF
TRBD1,TRBJ1-2,.,TRBV5-5,TGTGCCAGCAGCTTGGCTACGATTGGACAGGGCAACTATGGCTACACCTTC,CASSLATIGQGNYGYTF